Sequencing of this T cell receptor (beta chain) was carried out in a study of early T cells in non-severe SARS-CoV-2 infection. Whole-study context: Alpha and beta chains were unpaired, from unsorted whole-blood bulk RNA. Study-level findings and limits: The matching step, a VDJdb search, favored anti-spike CD8 responses and missed private and CD4 specificities.

This CDR3 has 13 residues. V was shortened by 6 bases and J by 5 bases, with 13 bases between the two germline ends. CDR1 and CDR2 (germline): SNHLY, FYNNEI. cDNA molecules, individually, were tagged with unique molecular identifiers. TCRdb processed the 5' RACE reads anew with MiXCR; each CDR3 protein has one entry. The repertoire consists of tens of thousands of distinct CDR3 sequences, with 5.5% to 7% occurring once and the leading ten covering roughly 4%. This clonotype has ten or more counts. As yet, its antigen is unknown. The rearrangement uses TRBV2 and TRBJ1-2; possibly TRBD1 for D (5 bases). This sequence was found in an adult who was a healthcare worker with PCR-confirmed SARS-CoV-2 infection or an uninfected control (not recorded which). The sample here was whole blood, taken at baseline. The CDR3 sequence is CASRGQAIYGYTF. The CDR3 DNA reads as TGTGCCAGCAGAGGACAAGCAATATATGGCTACACCTTC.